This T cell receptor beta chain was recorded in a study of blood T cell repertoires in COVID-19. This CDR3 spans 13 amino acids. V was shortened by 1 base and J by 5 bases, with 7 bases between the two germline ends. This clone was detected a few times. The sample has other DNA sequences that encode this CDR3 too. Measured with immunoSEQ multiplex PCR; TCRdb has only the in-frame clones, and not every one. The sample records over 200,000 clones, 65% to 85% being singletons. Sequencing was performed on peripheral blood. The receptor was isolated from an elderly man with acute or convalescent COVID-19. The chain carries TRBV12-3 or TRBV12-4 and TRBJ2-3; D is possibly TRBD1 (6 bases). This chain's CDR3 is CASSLGGRDTQYF. As DNA, the CDR3 is TGTGCCAGCAGTTTAGGGGGGCGAGATACGCAGTATTTT.